Below, one T cell receptor beta chain is given with its context. Its specificity is not known. This CDR3 fails to terminate in the conserved phenylalanine or tryptophan, so it likely reflects a read error. This record belongs to a study of T cells in Graves' hyperthyroidism and ophthalmopathy. The study, taken as a whole, reports: Appearing also in blood were most of the thyroid clonotypes expanded above 0.001.

The investigators amplified TCR beta CDR3 regions from RNA transcripts. During a first-round RT-PCR of the TCR CDR3, the HTBI primer set was used. TCRdb reanalysed the multiplex PCR reads using MiXCR and keeps one entry per CDR3 protein. The sample holds under 350,000 distinct CDR3 sequences, 15% to 20% seen once. Patients aged 18 to 65 had newly diagnosed hyperthyroidism lasting under 2 months. Patients were excluded for uncontrolled infection, other autoimmune disease, pregnancy or lactation. PBMCs stemmed from 10 ml fresh peripheral blood. The CDR3 length is 15 residues. V lost 2 bases, J lost 7 bases, and 6 bases stayed unmatched. The germline V gene has CDR1 MNHNY and CDR2 SVGAGI (reference sequence).

Sequencing was carried out using blood. V usage is TRBV6-6 and J usage is TRBJ1-5; 9 bases agree with TRBD1. This sequence was found in a woman aged 50 to 65 with Graves' hyperthyroidism. CDR3 residues: CASSYPGDREQPQHL. The CDR3 DNA reads as TGTGCCAGCAGTTACCCCGGGGACAGGGAACAGCCCCAGCATCTT.